The next 22 T cell receptor beta chains were all read from a single sample in a study of cytomegalovirus exposure and HLA in healthy donors. Repertoires were generated with immunoSEQ multiplex PCR, while TCRdb's copy carries only in-frame clones and drops some. The sample lists about 180,000 clones, around 85% occurring once. Input material: PBMCs. Every receptor here comes from a man between 18 and 35 years old in good health and CMV-seropositive.

The V and J genes are TRBV27 and TRBJ2-7; 9 bases align to TRBD2. Germline assignment: CDR1 MNHEY and CDR2 SMNVEV (reference sequence). With 8 bases clipped from V and 4 bases from J, the junction kept 9 bases outside the gene matches. The CDR3 spans 14 residues. This CDR3 reads CASGLGGGGYEQYF. CDR3 bases: TGTGCCAGCGGCCTCGGCGGGGGGGGTTACGAGCAGTACTTC.

CDR3 loop: CASSWGPLGGELFF. CDR3 in DNA: TGTGCCAGCAGTTGGGGCCCCCTGGGCGGGGAGCTGTTTTTT. The gene calls are TRBV27 and TRBJ2-2; possible D gene TRBD1, 5 bases. The V gene's germline CDR1 is MNHEY and CDR2 SMNVEV (reference sequence). Trimming removed 4 bases at V and 7 bases at J, with 13 bases between. CDR3 length: 14 amino acids.

The chain uses TRBV10-1 and TRBJ1-1, with D perhaps matching TRBD1 (5 bases). The germline V and J ends were trimmed by 5 bases and 2 bases, with 12 bases remaining between them. The CDR3 runs 14 residues. The germline V gene has CDR1 WNHNN and CDR2 SYGVQD (reference sequence). DNA of the CDR3: TGCGCCAGCAGTCGGGACTCCTCTAACACTGAAGCTTTCTTT. Amino acids: CASSRDSSNTEAFF.

V gene TRBV6-5 combines with J gene TRBJ2-5; possibly TRBD2 for D (5 bases). Trimming left V 7 bases short and J 4 bases short, with 16 bases between. The CDR3 extends over 14 amino acids. Looked up from germline, CDR1 is MNHEY and CDR2 is SVGAGI. The CDR3 coding sequence is TGTGCCAGCACTATGGACTGGCGCACAGAGACCCAGTACTTC. Translated: CASTMDWRTETQYF.

This clone was counted a few times. The genes are TRBV28 and TRBJ1-5; 7 bases match TRBD1. CDR1 and CDR2 from the germline V gene are MDHEN and SYDVKM. The CDR3 has 15 amino acids. V lost 3 bases to trimming and J lost 4 bases; unmatched junction nucleotides: 6. CDR3 loop: CASSLEGAGNQPQHF. DNA of the CDR3: TGTGCCAGCAGTTTGGAGGGGGCAGGGAATCAGCCCCAGCATTTT.

The chain links TRBV5-4 to TRBJ2-2; TRBD2 aligns across 8 bases. This CDR3 has 16 amino acids. Germline V gives CDR1 SGHNT, CDR2 YYREEE (reference sequence). Losses at the gene ends were 6 bases for V and 0 bases for J; bases not matched to a gene: 7. The CDR3: CASTQSGGANTGELFF. The CDR3 nucleotides read TGTGCCAGCACCCAATCGGGGGGGGCGAACACCGGGGAGCTGTTTTTT.

The chain couples TRBV2 to TRBJ2-1, with TRBD1 matching over 9 bases. This CDR3 contains 12 residues. Trimming cost V 8 bases and J 11 bases; bases outside gene matches: 7. In germline, CDR1 is SNHLY, CDR2 FYNNEI. The CDR3 region has the DNA TGTGCCAGCGCCGGACAGGGGTATCAGCAGTTCTTC. Translation gives CASAGQGYQQFF.

The J gene is TRBJ2-7, the V gene TRBV11-2; 7 bases agree with TRBD1. The CDR3 totals 15 residues. Germline V gives CDR1 SGHAT, CDR2 FQNNGV. V was clipped by 4 bases and J by 7 bases; unmatched bases: 13. CDR3 protein: CASSSRTGLRGEQYF. CDR3 bases: TGTGCCAGCAGCTCCCGGACAGGACTCAGGGGGGAGCAGTACTTC.

This chain links TRBV25-1 with TRBJ2-5, with 14 bases that match TRBD2. The germline V gene has CDR1 MGHDK and CDR2 SYGVNS. This CDR3 spans 18 amino acids. With V trimmed by 4 bases and J by 4 bases, 11 bases remained unmatched. The CDR3 here is CASSVGGLAGVLPETQYF. The CDR3 nucleotides are TGTGCCAGCAGTGTTGGGGGACTAGCGGGAGTCCTGCCAGAGACCCAGTACTTC.

The gene calls are TRBV7-9 and TRBJ1-6, with TRBD1 identical over 10 bases. Unmatched junction bases numbered 9, after V lost 5 bases and J lost 5 bases. The CDR3 spans 17 residues. Germline CDR1 reads SEHNR; CDR2 reads FQNEAQ (reference sequence). CDR3 residues: CASSNRDRGRNNSPLHF. The DNA for the CDR3 is TGTGCCAGCAGCAACCGGGACAGGGGAAGAAATAATTCACCCCTCCACTTT.

The chain carries TRBV6-1 and TRBJ2-7; no firm D call. Germline CDR1 reads MNHNS; CDR2 reads SASEGT. V was shortened by 5 bases and J by 7 bases, with 9 bases between the two germline ends. The CDR3 contains 11 residues. The chain's CDR3 is CASSTSEEQYF. DNA of the CDR3: TGTGCCAGCAGTACCTCCGAGGAGCAGTACTTC.

V and J are TRBV9 and TRBJ1-6; D is perhaps TRBD1 (5 bases). CDR1 is SGDLS, CDR2 YYNGEE, per germline. V lost 4 bases to trimming and J lost 7 bases, with 15 bases between them. The CDR3 totals 15 residues. The CDR3 nucleotides are TGTGCCAGCAGCCCTACCGGGGGGGAGAATTCACCCCTCCACTTT. Translated: CASSPTGGENSPLHF.

V and J are TRBV29-1 and TRBJ1-1; TRBD1 matches 8 bases. J was trimmed by 6 bases and V by 6 bases; bases with no gene match: 9. The length of the CDR3 is 13 residues. CDR1 is SQVTM and CDR2 is ANQGSEA in the germline V gene. The CDR3 coding sequence is TGCAGCGTCTTCTTGGCAGGGGGCCCTGAAGCTTTCTTT. Amino acids: CSVFLAGGPEAFF.

This chain links TRBV28 with TRBJ1-1, with D possibly being TRBD1 (6 bases). CDR3 length equals 16 residues. Germline CDR1 is MDHEN and CDR2 is SYDVKM. Trimming shortened V by 3 bases and J by 4 bases, and 18 bases separated the two germline ends. The CDR3 coding sequence is TGTGCCAGCAGTTTCCCCTCCCGTGGGGGCGGCACTGAAGCTTTCTTT. This codes for CASSFPSRGGGTEAFF.

The chain links TRBV2 to TRBJ2-7, with 7 bases aligning to TRBD2. After removal of 1 base from V and 5 bases from J, the junction contained 8 bases not matched to a gene. The CDR3 has 15 amino acids. Germline assignment: CDR1 SNHLY and CDR2 FYNNEI. CDR3 in amino acids: CASSEGTGTTNEQYF. CDR3 nucleotides: TGTGCCAGCAGTGAAGGGACCGGGACTACCAACGAGCAGTACTTC. The full variable domain, with the rest looked up from reference TRBV2 and TRBJ2-7, is EPEVTQTPSHQVTQMGQEVILRCVPISNHLYFYWYRQILGQKVEFLVSFYNNEISEKSEIFDDQFSVERPDGSNFTLKIRSTKLEDSAMYFCASSEGTGTTNEQYFGPGTRLTVT.

The V call is TRBV30, the J call TRBJ2-7, with 9 nucleotides matching TRBD1. The CDR3 runs 14 residues. V lost 2 bases, J lost 6 bases, and 8 bases stayed unmatched. The germline CDR1 and CDR2 sequences are GTSNPN and SVGIG (reference sequence). The CDR3 loop is CAWSLGTGYSEQYF. Here the CDR3 DNA reads TGTGCCTGGAGTTTGGGGACAGGGTACTCCGAGCAGTACTTC.

This chain uses TRBV27 with TRBJ2-3; 8 positions match TRBD2. The CDR3 spans 14 residues. The germline V gene has CDR1 MNHEY and CDR2 SMNVEV (reference sequence). The ends lost 3 bases at V and 4 bases at J; junction bases unmatched: 3. CDR3 residues: CASSLGLGSDTQYF. The CDR3 nucleotides are TGTGCCAGCAGTTTGGGACTAGGATCAGATACGCAGTATTTT.

The chain is built from TRBV5-1 and TRBJ2-1; D not resolved. The CDR3 sequence is 13 residues long. Looked up from germline, CDR1 is SGHRS and CDR2 is YFSETQ. The V gene lost 2 bases and the J gene lost 6 bases, with 9 bases spanning the gap. CDR3 loop: CASSLGRINEQFF. The CDR3 DNA follows: TGCGCCAGCAGCTTAGGCAGGATCAATGAGCAGTTCTTC.

This clone was seen more than once but under ten times. The genes are TRBV7-9 and TRBJ2-7; D ambiguous. This CDR3 region has 12 residues. Germline V CDR1 and CDR2: SEHNR, FQNEAQ (reference sequence). V lost 3 bases and J lost 5, with 8 bases in between. The CDR3 here is CASSFRGDEQYF. CDR3 bases: TGTGCCAGCAGCTTCAGAGGCGACGAGCAGTACTTC.

The chain recombines TRBV7-9 with TRBJ2-7, with TRBD2 as a possible D gene (6 bases). Germline assignment: CDR1 SEHNR and CDR2 FQNEAQ (reference sequence). V was shortened by 5 bases and J by 0 bases, with 11 bases between the two germline ends. The length of the CDR3 is 14 residues. The CDR3 DNA reads TGTGCCAGCAGCCCCAGCGGGTTCTCCTACGAGCAGTACTTC. It codes for CASSPSGFSYEQYF.

The rearrangement links TRBV18 to TRBJ1-4; 7 bases are shared with TRBD1. The CDR3 totals 14 residues. V was clipped by 3 bases and J by 8 bases; unmatched bases: 6. Germline V CDR1 and CDR2: KGHSH, LQKENI. The CDR3 spells CASSPQGVGEKLFF. Here the CDR3 DNA reads TGTGCCAGCTCACCTCAGGGGGTAGGAGAAAAACTGTTTTTT.

The rearrangement uses TRBV5-6 and TRBJ2-7, with 7 bases identical to TRBD1. The trim removed 5 bases at V and 4 bases at J, leaving 6 bases unmatched. Germline V CDR1 and CDR2: SGHDT, YYEEEE. CDR3 length: 13 residues. CDR3 DNA sequence: TGTGCCAGCAGGTACAGGGGCGCATACGAGCAGTACTTC. It translates to CASRYRGAYEQYF.